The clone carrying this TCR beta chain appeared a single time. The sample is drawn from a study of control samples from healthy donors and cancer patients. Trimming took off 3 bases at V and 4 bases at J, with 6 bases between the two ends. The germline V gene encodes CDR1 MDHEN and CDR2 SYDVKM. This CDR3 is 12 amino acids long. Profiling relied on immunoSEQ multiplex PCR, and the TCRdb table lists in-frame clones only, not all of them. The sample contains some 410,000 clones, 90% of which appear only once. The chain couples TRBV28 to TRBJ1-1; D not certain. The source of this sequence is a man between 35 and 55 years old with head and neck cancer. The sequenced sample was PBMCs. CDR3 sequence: CASSFLSTEAFF. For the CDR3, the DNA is TGTGCCAGCAGTTTTCTTTCCACTGAAGCTTTCTTT.